This is a list of T cell receptor beta chains from one sample in a study of CD8+ T cells in alopecia areata. The protocol was immunoSEQ multiplex PCR, while the TCRdb copy is restricted to in-frame clones and leaves out a portion. The sample lists 130,000 to 150,000 clones, roughly four fifths occurring once. Source: CD8+ T cells sorted from blood, taken at week 4, from a patient treated with tofacitinib. The receptors shown here come from a human donor with alopecia areata. Each CDR3 is given with its conserved first and last residue. A D gene is named only where the DNA matches it firmly. Clone size appears in some rows only: once, few, many, or a class for an expanded clone.

-	-	TRBV4-1	TRBJ2-5	TGCGCCAGCAGCCAAGTCCAGAACCAAGAGACCCAGTACTTC	CASSQVQNQETQYF
-	TRBD1	TRBV4-1	TRBJ1-4	TGCGCCAGCAGCCAGGTGACAGGGGAACAGGAAAAACTGTTTTTT	CASSQVTGEQEKLFF
-	TRBD2	TRBV7-9	TRBJ2-3	TGTGCCAGCAGCCCAAGCGGGGGGGTTATAGATACGCAGTATTTT	CASSPSGGVIDTQYF
-	-	TRBV29-1	TRBJ1-1	TGCAGCGTTGTTTCTTTTCCAGGGAACACTGAAGCTTTCTTT	CSVVSFPGNTEAFF
-	TRBD1	TRBV4-3	TRBJ1-1	TGCGCCAGCAGCTTGACAGGGGCTGAAGCTTTCTTT	CASSLTGAEAFF
-	TRBD2	TRBV19	TRBJ2-1	TGTGCCAGTAGTAATCTTCGGACTAGCGGGGGAGACAATGAGCAGTTCTTC	CASSNLRTSGGDNEQFF
-	-	TRBV6-5	TRBJ1-5	TGTGCCAGCAGTTACTCGGCCCTCAATCAGCCCCAGCATTTT	CASSYSALNQPQHF
-	TRBD2	TRBV7-8	TRBJ2-5	TGTGCCAGCAGGAGGTTACTCAGCGGGGGGTCCAAGAAAGAAGGGACCCAGTACTTC	CASRRLLSGGSKKEGTQYF
-	-	TRBV19	TRBJ1-5	TGTGCCAGTTCAAGGGGAAGCAATCAGCCCCAGCATTTT	CASSRGSNQPQHF
-	TRBD2	TRBV4-3	TRBJ2-7	TGCGCCAGCAGCCAGAGCCGGACTAGCGGCTCCTACGAGCAGTACTTC	CASSQSRTSGSYEQYF
-	TRBD1	TRBV4-2	TRBJ1-1	TGTGCCAGCAGCTCCGGGACAGGGGAGACTGAAGCTTTCTTT	CASSSGTGETEAFF
few	TRBD1	TRBV7-7	TRBJ2-2	TGTGCTAGCAGCTTGGACAGGGGGCCCGGGGAGCTGTTTTTT	CASSLDRGPGELFF